This T cell receptor (beta chain) was obtained from a study of blood T cells in healthy people across ages. Russia was home to the donors, healthy Caucasian individuals aged roughly 6 to 95. Per-sample yields of isolated PBMCs were at least 6.5 million. Germline V CDR1 and CDR2: DFQATT, SNEGSKA (reference sequence). This CDR3 is built from 14 residues. Trimming removed 1 base at V and 8 bases at J, with 17 bases between. Regarding the study as a whole: Diversity was higher, and naive CD4+ cells more numerous, in long-lived donors than in aged donors. Expanded clonotype shifts may have been confounded, as the donors had an unknown CMV status.

Only a few counts were recorded for this clonotype. Its antigen is currently unknown. For the second PCR, which ran for about 7 to 12 cycles, a sample-barcoded 5' primer and a J-beta primer mix were used. A single record per CDR3 protein comes from TCRdb applying MiXCR to the 5' RACE reads. The sample records fewer than 2 million distinct CDR3 sequences, about 39% being singletons. The rearrangement joins TRBV20-1 to TRBJ1-2, with TRBD1 as a possible D gene (5 bases). The sequence came from a human donor in good health. Sequenced sample: blood. CDR3 nucleotide sequence: TGCAGTGCTAGAGGGCAGGGAGGAGGAGAAGGCTACACCTTC. It yields the protein CSARGQGGGEGYTF.